The rows below give T cell receptor beta chains drawn from one sample of a study of blood T cell repertoires in COVID-19. TCRdb's copy holds only in-frame clones and misses some; the assay was immunoSEQ multiplex PCR. Here the sample spans 150,000 or so clones, approximately 88% being singletons. Sequenced material: peripheral blood. These receptors were obtained from a young man with active or convalescent COVID-19. Both conserved end residues are trimmed from each CDR3.

J	V	CDR3
TRBJ2-2	TRBV5-1	ASSSPAGGKINTGELF
TRBJ2-5	TRBV5-4	ASSFLADQETQY
TRBJ2-7	TRBV5-4	ASSLTSSYEQY
TRBJ2-1	TRBV18	ASSRRQDSEQF
TRBJ2-1	TRBV3-1/TRBV3-2	ASSPGLAGGSYNEQF
TRBJ1-1	TRBV3-1/TRBV3-2	ASSQNKLLNTEAF
TRBJ1-1	TRBV6-4	ASRLELNTEAF
TRBJ2-2	TRBV18	ASTRQTGYTGELF
TRBJ2-3	TRBV3-1/TRBV3-2	ASSQEPLTDTQY
TRBJ2-1	TRBV4-1	ASRPSRSSYNEQF
TRBJ2-4	TRBV28	ASSFRQTVRNIQY
TRBJ2-2	TRBV7-2	ASSSGLAGGELF
TRBJ2-1	TRBV28	ASTARRLANSYNEQF
TRBJ1-2	TRBV4-3	ASSQSRLRGAGGYT
TRBJ2-6	TRBV4-2	ASSQLPQTDSGANVLT
TRBJ1-5	TRBV6-1	ASSEVGREPQH
TRBJ2-5	TRBV5-5	ASSPIEAGRKETQY
TRBJ1-6	TRBV30	AWSATGTNSPLH
TRBJ2-1	TRBV19	ASRLANYNEQF